This TCR beta chain was identified in a study of CD8+ T cells in alopecia areata. General study results and limits: Tofacitinib significantly brought down scalp clonality and expanded CD8+ clones among top 100.

This clone was observed a handful of times. The antigen is not known. Once RNA had been extracted, it was reverse transcribed into cDNA to act as the sequencing template. Method: immunoSEQ multiplex PCR; TCRdb's copy keeps in-frame clones and lacks some. This sample has 200,000 or so clones; roughly 60% occur once, and the top ten carry under 7%. The CDR3 spans 14 residues. The V gene lost 1 base and the J gene lost 5 bases, with 11 bases spanning the gap. In germline, CDR1 is LGHNA, CDR2 YNFKEQ. Treatment specified: oral pan-JAK inhibitor, 5-10 mg twice daily. Patients with alopecia areata provided lesional scalp punch biopsies as well as peripheral blood.

The sequence came from a human donor with alopecia areata. The chain joins TRBV4-2 to TRBJ2-5; the D is unclear. The sequencing used CD4+ T cells sorted from blood, collected at week 24, from a patient treated with tofacitinib. This chain's CDR3 is CASSQGSSRETQYF. Written as DNA, the CDR3 is TGTGCCAGCAGCCAAGGGTCTAGTCGGGAGACCCAGTACTTC.